The 29 T cell receptor beta chains listed next were all sequenced from one sample in a study of blood T cells in healthy people across ages. Alongside a J-beta primer mix, a sample-barcoded 5' primer served in a second PCR lasting about 7 to 12 cycles. One entry per CDR3 protein, called by TCRdb with MiXCR from the 5' RACE reads. Here the sample spans around 710,000 distinct CDR3 sequences, roughly 43% being singletons. The sequencing sample was made of blood. The receptor set was obtained from a woman aged 55-70 years in good health.

The rearrangement uses TRBV3-1 and TRBJ1-5; 7 positions match TRBD1. Trimming removed 4 bases from V and 8 bases from J; junction bases left unmatched: 5. The CDR3 length is 13 residues. The germline V gene encodes CDR1 LGHDT and CDR2 YNNKEL (reference sequence). The CDR3 DNA reads as TGTGCCAGCAGCCCATCGACAGGGAAGCCCCAGCATTTT. Its protein is CASSPSTGKPQHF.

This chain joins TRBV29-1 and TRBJ1-4; unclear D gene. The CDR3 has 13 amino acids. Trimming left V 5 bases short and J 7 bases short, with 14 bases between. Germline V gene lookup returns CDR1 SQVTM and CDR2 ANQGSEA. The CDR3 region has the DNA TGCAGCGTTCGCGTCAGTGCTTCTGAAAAACTGTTTTTT. Translated, it gives CSVRVSASEKLFF.

This chain connects TRBV6-2 or TRBV6-3 to TRBJ1-5, with TRBD1 identical over 7 bases. The V and J ends lost 8 bases and 5 bases, in that order; junction bases with no gene match: 6. This CDR3 comprises 13 residues. Germline-derived CDR1 and CDR2 are MNHEY and SVGEGT. CDR3 residues: CASDDRVDQPQHF. CDR3 coding DNA: TGTGCCAGCGACGACAGGGTGGATCAGCCCCAGCATTTT.

This clonotype has just a few counts. The genes are TRBV12-3 or TRBV12-4 and TRBJ1-2, with 7 bases aligning to TRBD1. CDR3 length: 12 amino acids. Germline trimming cut 6 bases from V and 8 bases from J; bases unmatched to any gene: 6. The CDR3 DNA reads as TGTGCCAGCAGCACGACAGGGAGGGGCTACACCTTC. This encodes CASSTTGRGYTF.

The chain uses TRBV18 and TRBJ2-5; 7 bases map to TRBD1. The germline V gene has CDR1 KGHSH and CDR2 LQKENI. This CDR3 is 16 amino acids long. The V segment lost 5 bases and the J segment 1 base; nucleotides outside the gene matches: 10. CDR3 protein: CASSTWTGFSQETQYF. In nucleotides, the CDR3 is TGTGCCAGCTCAACGTGGACAGGTTTCTCCCAAGAGACCCAGTACTTC. Filled out from reference TRBV18 and TRBJ2-5, the complete variable domain reads NAGVMQNPRHLVRRRGQEARLRCSPMKGHSHVYWYRQLPEEGLKFMVYLQKENIIDESGMPKERFSAEFPKEGPSILRIQQVVRGDSAAYFCASSTWTGFSQETQYFGPGTRLLVL.

About this clonotype: A read error may explain this, as a much larger clone is one base away. V usage is TRBV5-6 and J usage is TRBJ2-4; 8 bases map to TRBD2. The DNA end lines up better with TRBJ2-7; the J call may be wrong. The length of the CDR3 is 14 residues. Germline CDR1 is SGHDT and CDR2 is YYEEEE. This CDR3 reads CASSVSGTSDEQYF. The CDR3 DNA reads TGTGCCAGCAGCGTTTCCGGGACTAGTGACGAGCAGTACTTC.

As concerns this clonotype: Relative to the germline gene, one junction end is altered; a read error may explain this. V gene TRBV6-5 combines with J gene TRBJ2-7, with D perhaps TRBD1 or TRBD2 (7 bases each). Germline V gene lookup returns CDR1 MNHEY and CDR2 SVGAGI. The CDR3 length is 14 residues. Here the CDR3 DNA reads TGTGCCAGCAGTAACTCAGGGGGGGTCTACGAGCAGTACTTC. This sequence encodes CASSNSGGVYEQYF.

V gene TRBV4-3 combines with J gene TRBJ2-5; TRBD1 matches at 7 bases. CDR1 and CDR2 from the germline V gene are LGHNA and YSLEER. V was clipped by 1 base and J by 5 bases; unmatched bases: 10. This CDR3 region has 16 residues. Written as DNA, the CDR3 is TGCGCCAGCAGCCAAGTAACGACAGGGCCAATGGAGACCCAGTACTTC. Protein: CASSQVTTGPMETQYF.

The chain carries TRBV28 and TRBJ2-7; TRBD1 might be the D (5 bases). The CDR3 covers 14 residues. Germline V lookup: CDR1 MDHEN, CDR2 SYDVKM. Trimming removed 5 bases at V and 5 bases at J, with 16 bases between. CDR3 DNA sequence: TGTGCCAGCAGTACAGGCGTCCGAAGGGACGAGCAGTACTTC. Amino acid sequence: CASSTGVRRDEQYF. Combining the CDR3 with reference TRBV28 and TRBJ2-7 gives the whole variable domain DVKVTQSSRYLVKRTGEKVFLECVQDMDHENMFWYRQDPGLGLRLIYFSYDVKMKEKGDIPEGYSVSREKKERFSLILESASTNQTSMYLCASSTGVRRDEQYFGPGTRLTVT.

This sequence joins TRBV14 and TRBJ1-1; TRBD1 is a possible D gene (6 bases). The CDR3 spans 16 residues. The V gene lost 5 bases and the J gene lost 0 bases, with 16 bases spanning the gap. CDR1 and CDR2 (germline): SGHDN, FVKESK. The CDR3 protein is CASSYFAGTLNTEAFF. The DNA of the CDR3 is TGTGCCAGCAGCTATTTTGCCGGGACACTGAACACTGAAGCTTTCTTT.

The chain joins TRBV20-1 to TRBJ2-5; no firm D call. Germline V gene data show CDR1 as DFQATT and CDR2 as SNEGSKA (reference sequence). The CDR3 is 13 amino acids. Trimming took 6 bases from V and 4 from J, leaving 15 bases between them. DNA of the CDR3: TGCAGTGCCCCTGACGCTTCAGTAGAGACCCAGTACTTC. Residues: CSAPDASVETQYF.

In this sample, this clonotype turned up a few times. The chain joins TRBV5-1 to TRBJ2-3; D gene ambiguous. V was clipped by 4 bases and J by 3 bases, with 15 bases between them. The CDR3 covers 15 residues. CDR1 SGHRS and CDR2 YFSETQ come from the germline V gene. CDR3 loop: CASSPQTPATDTQYF. The DNA for the CDR3 is TGCGCCAGCAGCCCACAGACGCCCGCGACAGATACGCAGTATTTT.

The chain is built from TRBV10-3 and TRBJ2-5; D may correspond to TRBD1 or TRBD2 (5 bases each). The CDR3 totals 13 residues. Trimming took off 8 bases at V and 11 bases at J, with 21 bases between the two ends. In germline, CDR1 is ENHRY, CDR2 SYGVKD. The CDR3 spells CAIGTVTPREQYF. In DNA, the CDR3 is TGTGCCATCGGGACGGTCACTCCGAGGGAGCAGTACTTC.

The V gene is TRBV28, the J gene TRBJ2-1; the D gene is possibly TRBD2 (5 bases). The CDR3 length is 16 residues. The V end lost 3 bases, the J end lost 9 bases, and 21 bases lay between the germline ends. Looked up from germline, CDR1 is MDHEN and CDR2 is SYDVKM. CDR3 in amino acids: CASSLGSGGSLGEQFF. The CDR3 bases are TGTGCCAGCAGTTTGGGGAGCGGCGGATCCTTGGGTGAGCAGTTCTTC.

This clonotype turned up a few times. The chain couples TRBV7-2 to TRBJ2-7; 14 bases map to TRBD2. CDR1 and CDR2 (germline): SGHTA, FQGNSA. This CDR3 has 18 amino acids. Trimming took 4 bases from V and 0 from J; bases not matched to a gene: 8. The CDR3 nucleotides are TGTGCCAGCAGCTCTAGGGGGACTAGCGGGGGACTCTCCTACGAGCAGTACTTC. This codes for CASSSRGTSGGLSYEQYF.

As DNA, the CDR3 is TGTGCCAGCAGCTTGGGGTCTATTTCACCCCTCCACTTT. This translates into CASSLGSISPLHF. This chain connects TRBV7-2 to TRBJ1-6; no firm D call. Germline lookup yields CDR1 SGHTA and CDR2 FQGNSA. V lost 3 bases and J lost 9, with 9 bases in between. This CDR3 is 13 amino acids long.

Regarding this clonotype: A read error may account for a junction end that differs from germline. The chain has TRBV7-9 and TRBJ2-5; D call uncertain. The CDR3 sequence is 15 residues long. Germline V gene data show CDR1 as SEHNR and CDR2 as FQNEAQ (reference sequence). The DNA for the CDR3 is TGTACCAGCAGTTATTATCGGCTTTCCCAAGGGACCCAGTACTTC. Its protein is CTSSYYRLSQGTQYF.

J is TRBJ2-7 and V is TRBV28; D ambiguous. The germline gives CDR1 MDHEN, CDR2 SYDVKM. This CDR3 region has 14 residues. Trimming left V 1 base short and J 1 base short, with 8 bases between. CDR3 in DNA: TGTGCCAGCAGTTTATTAACAGTTTCCTACGAGCAGTACTTC. Translation: CASSLLTVSYEQYF. The whole variable domain, filled in from reference TRBV28 and TRBJ2-7, reads DVKVTQSSRYLVKRTGEKVFLECVQDMDHENMFWYRQDPGLGLRLIYFSYDVKMKEKGDIPEGYSVSREKKERFSLILESASTNQTSMYLCASSLLTVSYEQYFGPGTRLTVT.

The rearrangement joins TRBV3-1 to TRBJ2-7; a possible D gene is TRBD2 (6 bases). Germline assignment: CDR1 LGHDT and CDR2 YNNKEL (reference sequence). The length of the CDR3 is 15 residues. The ends were cut back, 1 base at V and 7 bases at J, with 17 bases in the middle. Written as DNA, the CDR3 is TGTGCCAGCAGCCAAGCCGGGACTGATTACAATGAGCAGTACTTC. Translating it yields CASSQAGTDYNEQYF.

This clonotype was seen more than once but under ten times. The chain joins TRBV20-1 to TRBJ1-5; D may be TRBD1 (5 bases). The germline V gene has CDR1 DFQATT and CDR2 SNEGSKA (reference sequence). Trimming shortened V by 4 bases and J by 0 bases, and 13 bases separated the two germline ends. The CDR3 sequence is 15 residues long. The CDR3 loop is CSAKTVPYSNQPQHF. DNA for the CDR3: TGCAGTGCTAAGACAGTCCCTTATAGCAATCAGCCCCAGCATTTT.

At least ten counts were recorded for this clonotype. The chain is built from TRBV7-2 and TRBJ2-3, with 10 bases identical to TRBD2. V was clipped by 3 bases and J by 9 bases; unmatched bases: 12. The CDR3 covers 16 residues. In germline, CDR1 is SGHTA, CDR2 FQGNSA. The CDR3 here is CASSFAGTSAGGTQYF. CDR3 nucleotide sequence: TGTGCCAGCAGCTTTGCCGGGACTAGCGCCGGGGGGACGCAGTATTTT.

This chain joins TRBV20-1 and TRBJ2-1; D gene unclear. V lost 0 bases, J lost 9 bases, and 15 bases lay in between. Germline-derived CDR1 and CDR2 are DFQATT and SNEGSKA (reference sequence). This CDR3 contains 14 residues. CDR3 sequence (DNA): TGCAGTGCTAGAGATGGTAAAGGTTCTGCTGAGCAGTTCTTC. As protein: CSARDGKGSAEQFF.

Of note for this clonotype: One end of the junction does not line up with germline, which may come from a read error. The chain carries TRBV11-1 and TRBJ2-7, with 9 bases identical to TRBD2. The J call may be incorrect, as the DNA end agrees better with TRBJ2-5. In germline, CDR1 is SGHAT, CDR2 FQDESV (reference sequence). The CDR3 loop spans 17 amino acids. CDR3 coding DNA: TGTGCCAGCAGCCTAGCGGGGACACTAGCGGTCCAGAAGACCCAGTACTTC. Translated: CASSLAGTLAVQKTQYF.

The chain combines TRBV20-1 with TRBJ1-5; 8 bases map to TRBD1. Germline CDR1 DFQATT, CDR2 SNEGSKA (reference sequence). With V trimmed by 3 bases and J by 7 bases, 17 bases remained unmatched. CDR3 length: 17 amino acids. CDR3 sequence reads: CSARDLILTGVLQPQHF. In DNA, the CDR3 is TGCAGTGCTAGGGACCTGATCCTGACAGGGGTTTTGCAGCCCCAGCATTTT.

The rearrangement joins TRBV20-1 to TRBJ2-7, with TRBD2 matching over 14 bases. The germline V gene encodes CDR1 DFQATT and CDR2 SNEGSKA (reference sequence). The CDR3 spans 16 residues. Losses at the gene ends were 0 bases for V and 3 bases for J; bases not matched to a gene: 4. The CDR3 spells CSARDHGTSGGYEQYF. CDR3 DNA sequence: TGCAGTGCTAGAGACCACGGGACTAGCGGGGGCTACGAGCAGTACTTC.

The chain carries TRBV5-1 and TRBJ2-1, with unresolved D. V lost 2 bases, J lost 6 bases, and 18 bases lay in between. The CDR3 runs 16 residues. Germline V CDR1 and CDR2: SGHRS, YFSETQ. CDR3 DNA sequence: TGCGCCAGCAGCTTCTACGGCAGAATAACCCCCAATGAGCAGTTCTTC. Protein: CASSFYGRITPNEQFF.

Note on this clonotype: A much larger clone is a single base away; this may be a read error. The genes are TRBV29-1 and TRBJ2-1; no clear D. Germline lookup yields CDR1 SQVTM and CDR2 ANQGSEA. The CDR3 has 12 amino acids. Trimming took off 0 bases at V and 15 bases at J, with 15 bases between the two ends. The CDR3 DNA reads TGCAGCGTTGAAGAAGACTTGAATCAGCGGTTCTTC. It specifies CSVEEDLNQRFF.

The count of this clonotype is one. CDR3 sequence: CASRELAGVQDTQYF. CDR3 bases: TGCGCCAGCAGGGAACTAGCGGGGGTTCAAGATACGCAGTATTTT. The V call is TRBV5-1, the J call TRBJ2-3; TRBD2 agrees at 11 bases. With 5 bases clipped from V and 5 bases from J, the junction kept 7 bases outside the gene matches. The CDR3 is made up of 15 amino acids. Germline loops: CDR1 SGHRS, CDR2 YFSETQ.

The chain uses TRBV5-1 and TRBJ1-1, with 10 bases matching TRBD1. V gave up 4 bases and J gave up 1 base; unmatched junction bases: 7. CDR1 and CDR2 (germline): SGHRS, YFSETQ. The CDR3 loop spans 16 amino acids. This chain's CDR3 is CASSPPGQGGNTEAFF. The CDR3 DNA follows: TGCGCCAGCAGCCCTCCCGGACAGGGGGGGAACACTGAAGCTTTCTTT.